Shown below are 30 T cell receptor beta chains from a single sample sequenced in a study of human T cells and chemical hapten exposure. Time point defined: patch test 2, 6 weeks after DPC sensitization. Indicated treatment: therapeutic diphenylcyclopropenone sensitization with weekly scalp DPC. TCRdb re-derived calls from the RACE reads in MiXCR, one entry per CDR3 protein. The repertoire includes around 130,000 distinct CDR3 sequences, approximately 12% of them detected once, and roughly 1.4% sits in the top ten. This specimen was whole blood, taken in connection with sensitization to the hapten diphenylcyclopropenone (DPC). All receptors come from a woman between 50 and 59 years old with alopecia areata. Some clones in this sample may be carry-over from other donors' samples.

This clonotype was counted between two and nine times. The V and J genes are TRBV12-3 or TRBV12-4 and TRBJ2-3; D might be TRBD2 (6 bases). The CDR3 sequence is 15 residues long. V was clipped by 6 bases and J by 3 bases, with 16 bases between them. CDR3 in DNA: TGTGCCAGCAGGGCTAGCGCCCTGGGAACAGATACGCAGTATTTT. Its protein product is CASRASALGTDTQYF.

This clonotype was seen many times. The V and J genes are TRBV11-2 and TRBJ1-2; possibly TRBD1 for D (5 bases). Trimming removed 5 bases from V and 3 bases from J, with 13 bases in between. Germline V lookup: CDR1 SGHAT, CDR2 FQNNGV. The CDR3 totals 14 residues. In DNA, the CDR3 is TGTGCCAGCAGCCTATCGGGGGTAGACTATGGCTACACCTTC. This sequence encodes CASSLSGVDYGYTF.

V and J are TRBV11-2 and TRBJ2-3; unclear D gene. V shed 0 bases and J shed 10 bases, with 8 bases lying between them. Germline V lookup: CDR1 SGHAT, CDR2 FQNNGV. The CDR3 is made up of 12 amino acids. This CDR3 reads CASSLDPPPQYF. CDR3 coding DNA: TGTGCCAGCAGCTTAGACCCCCCCCCGCAGTATTTT.

The table lists this clonotype with a few counts. The chain employs TRBV7-9 and TRBJ1-2, with 9 bases lining up with TRBD1. Germline V gene sequence: CDR1 SEHNR, CDR2 FQNEAQ (reference sequence). The CDR3 extends over 14 amino acids. The V gene end was trimmed by 5 bases and the J gene end by 5 bases; junction bases not matched to a gene: 6. The CDR3 DNA sequence: TGTGCCAGCAGCCGCACAGGGGGCAATTATGGCTACACCTTC. Encoded protein: CASSRTGGNYGYTF.

This clonotype is a singleton in its sample. V gene TRBV29-1 combines with J gene TRBJ2-3, with 11 bases identical to TRBD1. J gave up 5 bases and V 6 bases, and 4 bases lay outside the gene matches. Germline V lookup: CDR1 SQVTM, CDR2 ANQGSEA. The CDR3 has 13 amino acids. CDR3: CSVGQGAGDTQYF. CDR3 DNA sequence: TGCAGCGTCGGACAGGGGGCTGGAGATACGCAGTATTTT.

This clonotype has a count of ten or more. The chain links TRBV19 to TRBJ2-7, with 9 bases aligning to TRBD1. Germline lookup yields CDR1 LNHDA and CDR2 SQIVND (reference sequence). The CDR3 is made up of 15 amino acids. The junction had 11 bases not matched to a gene; V was cut back by 9 bases and J by 2 bases. The CDR3 loop is CASRSDRGGAYEQYF. In DNA form, the CDR3 reads TGTGCCAGCCGATCTGACAGGGGGGGGGCCTACGAGCAGTACTTC.

The chain has TRBV9 and TRBJ2-7; D tentatively fits TRBD1 or TRBD2 (6 bases each). V was pared by 6 bases and J by 4 bases, with 14 bases between. The CDR3 loop spans 13 amino acids. The germline gives CDR1 SGDLS, CDR2 YYNGEE. The CDR3 nucleotides read TGTGCCAGCAACCCCCTAGGGGGGTACGAGCAGTACTTC. It encodes CASNPLGGYEQYF.

The chain has TRBV6-2 or TRBV6-3 and TRBJ2-7, with D possibly TRBD1 on 5 matching bases. V was trimmed by 6 bases and J by 1 base, leaving 19 bases between them. The V gene's germline CDR1 is MNHEY and CDR2 SVGEGT. The CDR3 has 16 residues. The CDR3 region has the DNA TGTGCCAGCAGAGACCTAGGGGCGGACCCATCCTACGAGCAGTACTTC. Its protein product is CASRDLGADPSYEQYF.

J is TRBJ1-5 and V is TRBV4-3; tentatively, D is TRBD1 (5 bases). In germline, CDR1 is LGHNA, CDR2 YSLEER. Trimming left V 0 bases short and J 0 bases short, with 12 bases between. There are 17 residues in the CDR3. CDR3 nucleotides: TGCGCCAGCAGCCAAGACCCGGGGCCGAATAGCAATCAGCCCCAGCATTTT. This sequence encodes CASSQDPGPNSNQPQHF.

This clonotype appeared a few times. The chain employs TRBV28 and TRBJ2-3, with 9 nucleotides matching TRBD1. The CDR3 consists of 16 residues. Germline assignment: CDR1 MDHEN and CDR2 SYDVKM. The trim removed 4 bases at V and 6 bases at J, leaving 11 bases unmatched. CDR3 bases: TGTGCCAGCAGTTCTCCCGGGACAGGGCGAGTGGATACGCAGTATTTT. This sequence encodes CASSSPGTGRVDTQYF.

The chain uses TRBV12-3 or TRBV12-4 and TRBJ1-2; TRBD1 aligns across 10 bases. V was clipped by 3 bases and J by 7 bases; unmatched bases: 2. The CDR3 extends over 13 amino acids. The CDR3 here is CASSFGDRGGYTF. The DNA of the CDR3 is TGTGCCAGCAGTTTCGGGGACAGGGGTGGCTACACCTTC.

This clonotype was seen a handful of times. This rearrangement joins TRBV19 to TRBJ1-2, with a possible D match to TRBD1 (6 bases). Germline loops: CDR1 LNHDA, CDR2 SQIVND (reference sequence). The CDR3 sequence is 19 residues long. V lost 7 bases, J lost 3 bases, and 30 bases lay in between. The CDR3 reads CASIQRGGGSVSSDYGYTF. For the CDR3, the DNA is TGTGCCAGTATCCAAAGAGGCGGGGGCTCAGTGTCGAGTGACTATGGCTACACCTTC.

The J gene is TRBJ2-1, the V gene TRBV6-7; D is undetermined. TRBV6-7 carries the ORF label, with uncertain function. This CDR3 is built from 14 residues. Trimming removed 6 bases at V and 5 bases at J, with 14 bases between. The CDR3 bases are TGTGCCAGCAGGCAGTCTGGCCACCACAATGAGCAGTTCTTC. Amino acids: CASRQSGHHNEQFF.

This chain uses TRBV18 with TRBJ2-7; D ambiguous. Looked up from germline, CDR1 is KGHSH and CDR2 is LQKENI. The CDR3 sequence is 16 residues long. V was trimmed by 5 bases and J by 1 base, leaving 18 bases between them. Here the CDR3 DNA reads TGTGCCAGCTCAATCGGGTTCCCCACCGCTTCCTACGAGCAGTACTTC. Its protein is CASSIGFPTASYEQYF. The whole variable domain, remainder taken from reference TRBV18 and TRBJ2-7, is NAGVMQNPRHLVRRRGQEARLRCSPMKGHSHVYWYRQLPEEGLKFMVYLQKENIIDESGMPKERFSAEFPKEGPSILRIQQVVRGDSAAYFCASSIGFPTASYEQYFGPGTRLTVT.

The CDR3 is CASAPLGQETQYF. CDR3 coding DNA: TGTGCCAGTGCTCCCCTTGGCCAAGAGACCCAGTACTTC. This chain links TRBV19 with TRBJ2-5; D remains unclear. The CDR3 is 13 residues long. Germline V CDR1 and CDR2: LNHDA, SQIVND (reference sequence). V shed 8 bases and J shed 1 base, with 11 bases lying between them.

The chain recombines TRBV9 with TRBJ2-3, with 11 bases lining up with TRBD2. The ends lost 2 bases at V and 3 bases at J; junction bases unmatched: 5. CDR1 and CDR2 (germline): SGDLS, YYNGEE. The CDR3 consists of 16 residues. The CDR3 DNA is TGTGCCAGCAGCGTCACTAGCGGGAGCTGGACAGATACGCAGTATTTT. The encoded protein is CASSVTSGSWTDTQYF.

This clonotype was counted between two and nine times. The CDR3 spells CASSSQSTDTQYF. In DNA, the CDR3 is TGTGCCAGCAGTTCACAGAGCACAGATACGCAGTATTTT. This chain uses TRBV6-5 with TRBJ2-3, with D unclear. Between the trimmed V and J ends, which lost 4 bases and 0 bases, there was a span of 5 bases. CDR3 length: 13 residues. Germline V gives CDR1 MNHEY, CDR2 SVGAGI.

This clonotype has a count of ten or more. The chain recombines TRBV27 with TRBJ1-1; 7 nucleotides align to TRBD1. Germline V gene sequence: CDR1 MNHEY, CDR2 SMNVEV (reference sequence). J lost 6 bases, V lost 8 bases, and 6 bases had no gene match. The CDR3 covers 12 residues. The CDR3 loop is CASRRQGSEAFF. The CDR3 DNA reads as TGTGCCAGCCGAAGACAGGGCTCTGAAGCTTTCTTT.

Turning to this clonotype: This could be a read error, since a much larger clone is one nucleotide away. The V call is TRBV19, the J call TRBJ2-7; the D call may be TRBD1 or TRBD2 (5 bases each). V lost 3 bases, J lost 3 bases, and 18 bases lay in between. This CDR3 comprises 16 residues. The germline V gene has CDR1 LNHDA and CDR2 SQIVND (reference sequence). The CDR3 nucleotides read TGTGCCAGTAGTATGGGAACCGGGAAGGGGAGCTACGAGCAGTACTTC. It is translated as CASSMGTGKGSYEQYF.

The gene calls are TRBV5-1 and TRBJ2-7; 14 bases align to TRBD2. V lost 3 bases and J lost 0; bases outside the gene matches: 8. This CDR3 is built from 18 residues. The germline V gene encodes CDR1 SGHRS and CDR2 YFSETQ. The CDR3 coding sequence is TGCGCCAGCAGCTACGGACTAGCGGGAGGTATCGACTCCTACGAGCAGTACTTC. It yields the protein CASSYGLAGGIDSYEQYF.

This clonotype was recorded at least ten times. V gene TRBV19 combines with J gene TRBJ1-2, with a tentative D call TRBD1 (6 bases). Germline V gives CDR1 LNHDA, CDR2 SQIVND (reference sequence). The CDR3 has 11 residues. Deletions cut 4 bases from V and 9 bases from J, with 9 bases between. The CDR3 DNA reads TGTGCCAGTAGTAAGCAGGGGCGCTACACCTTC. This encodes CASSKQGRYTF.

This clonotype was counted between two and nine times. A read error may produce the germline difference seen at one junction end. This rearrangement joins TRBV7-7 to TRBJ2-1, with a tentative D call TRBD2 (5 bases). This CDR3 has 13 amino acids. Germline assignment: CDR1 SSHAT and CDR2 FNYEAQ (reference sequence). CDR3 region: CASSVVGSGEQFF. CDR3 sequence (DNA): TGTGCTAGCAGCGTGGTAGGGAGTGGTGAGCAGTTCTTC.

This clonotype has just a few counts. The V gene is TRBV9, the J gene TRBJ2-5; 7 bases map to TRBD1. The CDR3 is 13 amino acids. Germline CDR1 reads SGDLS; CDR2 reads YYNGEE. Trimming cost V 3 bases and J 5 bases; bases outside gene matches: 4. CDR3 amino acids: CASSADRAETQYF. The DNA for the CDR3 is TGTGCCAGCAGCGCCGACAGGGCGGAGACCCAGTACTTC.

This clonotype has a handful of counts. The chain links TRBV20-1 to TRBJ1-1; 7 bases fit TRBD1. CDR3 size: 14 residues. Germline lookup yields CDR1 DFQATT and CDR2 SNEGSKA (reference sequence). The J segment lost 1 base and the V segment lost 6 bases, leaving 8 bases of the junction unmatched. DNA for the CDR3: TGCAGTGCCTACGTTAGACAGGGGAACACTGAAGCTTTCTTT. Translating gives CSAYVRQGNTEAFF.

The chain couples TRBV3-1 to TRBJ1-2; possible D gene TRBD1, 6 bases. The V and J ends lost 2 bases and 1 base respectively, with 8 bases between them. The CDR3 extends over 14 amino acids. Germline V CDR1 and CDR2: LGHDT, YNNKEL (reference sequence). The CDR3 here is CASSQNRDNYGYTF. CDR3 coding DNA: TGTGCCAGCAGCCAAAACAGGGATAACTATGGCTACACCTTC. Variable domain in full (rest from reference TRBV3-1 and TRBJ1-2): DTAVSQTPKYLVTQMGNDKSIKCEQNLGHDTMYWYKQDSKKFLKIMFSYNNKELIINETVPNRFSPKSPDKAHLNLHINSLELGDSAVYFCASSQNRDNYGYTFGSGTRLTVV.

In its sample, this clonotype was seen many times. The chain uses TRBV28 and TRBJ2-7; weak D call: TRBD1 (5 bases). Germline assignment: CDR1 MDHEN and CDR2 SYDVKM. The CDR3 loop spans 14 amino acids. Trimming removed 8 bases from V and 2 bases from J, with 16 bases in between. CDR3 coding DNA: TGTGCCAGCCAGGGCCCCCAGCATGCCTACGAGCAGTACTTC. It yields the protein CASQGPQHAYEQYF.

This clonotype showed up just a few times. J is TRBJ2-3 and V is TRBV29-1; D gene uncertain. CDR1 is SQVTM and CDR2 is ANQGSEA in the germline V gene. Trimming shortened V by 4 bases and J by 6 bases, and 5 bases separated the two germline ends. The CDR3 runs 10 residues. CDR3: CSVGSDTQYF. The CDR3 DNA follows: TGCAGCGTTGGCTCCGATACGCAGTATTTT.

The chain recombines TRBV13 with TRBJ1-6, with TRBD1 as a possible D gene (5 bases). V gave up 2 bases and J gave up 7 bases, with 9 bases separating them. CDR1 PRHDT and CDR2 FYEKMQ come from the germline V gene (reference sequence). The CDR3 is 14 residues long. The CDR3 DNA reads as TGTGCCAGCAGCTTATCGACAGAGAATTCACCCCTCCACTTT. It specifies CASSLSTENSPLHF.

This clonotype came up many times. This rearrangement joins TRBV5-4 to TRBJ2-5, with TRBD2 matching over 9 bases. The CDR3 covers 15 residues. Per the germline V gene, CDR1 is SGHNT and CDR2 is YYREEE (reference sequence). J gave up 5 bases and V 0 bases, and 5 bases lay outside the gene matches. The CDR3, as DNA: TGTGCCAGCAGCTTGGTTCTGGGACTAGCCGAGACCCAGTACTTC. As protein: CASSLVLGLAETQYF.

A few counts support this clonotype. The V gene is TRBV12-3 or TRBV12-4, the J gene TRBJ2-7; no reliable D call. This CDR3 is 12 amino acids long. The V and J ends lost 2 bases and 4 bases respectively, with 6 bases between them. CDR3 sequence: CASSLMDYEQYF. As DNA, the CDR3 is TGTGCCAGCAGTTTAATGGATTACGAGCAGTACTTC.